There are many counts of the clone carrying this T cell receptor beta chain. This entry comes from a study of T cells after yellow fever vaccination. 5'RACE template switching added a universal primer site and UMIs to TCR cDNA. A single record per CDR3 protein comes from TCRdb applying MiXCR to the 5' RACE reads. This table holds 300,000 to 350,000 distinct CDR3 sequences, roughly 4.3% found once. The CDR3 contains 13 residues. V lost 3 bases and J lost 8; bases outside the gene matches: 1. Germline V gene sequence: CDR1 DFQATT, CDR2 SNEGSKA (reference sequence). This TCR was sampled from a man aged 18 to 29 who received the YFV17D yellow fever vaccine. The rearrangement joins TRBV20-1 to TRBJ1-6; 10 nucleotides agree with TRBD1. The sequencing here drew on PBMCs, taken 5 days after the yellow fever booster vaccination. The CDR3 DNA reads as TGCAGTGCTAGTGGGACAGGGGATTCACCCCTCCACTTT. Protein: CSASGTGDSPLHF.